This T cell receptor (beta chain) was sequenced during a study of graft-versus-host responses after intestinal transplantation. Per germline, CDR1 SGHAT and CDR2 FQDESV (reference sequence). The CDR3 is 13 amino acids. Trimming shortened V by 3 bases and J by 5 bases, and 10 bases separated the two germline ends. Profiling relied on immunoSEQ multiplex PCR, and the TCRdb table lists in-frame clones only, not all of them. In the table there are 41,000 or so clones, roughly 96% of which are singletons. For this clone: Its target is not known.

Sequencing used unstimulated CD8+ T cells sorted from spleen or lymph node cells, obtained before transplant. The TCR originated in a human donor who was the organ donor for an intestinal transplant. This chain uses TRBV11-1 with TRBJ1-1; D not certain. CDR3 region: CASSFYVRTEAFF. The CDR3 coding sequence is TGTGCCAGCAGCTTTTATGTCCGGACTGAAGCTTTCTTT.